The source of this T cell receptor (beta chain) is a study of CXCR3-negative and CXCR3-positive naive CD8 T cells. The libraries of TRB cDNA were constructed through 5' RACE using UMI labels. TCRdb reprocessed the 5' RACE reads, keeping one entry per CDR3 protein, no DNA. The table counts about 24,000 distinct CDR3 sequences; roughly 4% lies in the top ten. The germline V gene encodes CDR1 DFQATT and CDR2 SNEGSKA (reference sequence). The CDR3 has 11 residues. The source material was naive CXCR3- CD8+ T cells from blood. The sample's subset: CD45RO-CCR7+CD27+CD95- naive CD8+ T cells lacking CXCR3 (TNR3-). The TCR originated in a human donor in good health. Some clones in this sample may be carry-over from other donors' samples. The genes are TRBV20-1 and TRBJ2-7. The CDR3 sequence: CSASEVYEQYF.